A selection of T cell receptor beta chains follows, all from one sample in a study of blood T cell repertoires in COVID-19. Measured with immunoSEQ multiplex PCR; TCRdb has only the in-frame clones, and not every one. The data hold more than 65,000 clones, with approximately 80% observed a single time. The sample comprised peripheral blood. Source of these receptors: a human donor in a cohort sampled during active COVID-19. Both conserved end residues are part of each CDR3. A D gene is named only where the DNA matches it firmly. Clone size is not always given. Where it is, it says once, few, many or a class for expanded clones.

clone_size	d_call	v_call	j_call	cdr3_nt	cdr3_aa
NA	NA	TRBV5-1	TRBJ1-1	TGCGCCAGCAGCAGTGGACAGAACACTGAAGCTTTCTTT	CASSSGQNTEAFF
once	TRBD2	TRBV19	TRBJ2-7	TGTGCCAGTAGTATAGGCGGGGAGGGACGTCGGGAGCAGTACTTC	CASSIGGEGRREQYF
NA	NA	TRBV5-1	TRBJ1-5	TGCGCCAGCAGCTTCGAGGGGGGCAATCAGCCCCAGCATTTT	CASSFEGGNQPQHF
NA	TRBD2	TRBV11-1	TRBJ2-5	TGTGCCAGCAGCTTAAGAGCGGGGGGGGCAGAGACCCAGTACTTC	CASSLRAGGAETQYF
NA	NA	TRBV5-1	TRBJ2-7	TGCGCCAGCAGCGAGGCAGGGGCTGACGAGCAGTACTTC	CASSEAGADEQYF
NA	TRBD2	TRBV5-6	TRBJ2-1	TGTGCCAGCAGCTTGAGGTTAACTAGCGGGGGGGCCAGGAATGAGCAGTTCTTC	CASSLRLTSGGARNEQFF
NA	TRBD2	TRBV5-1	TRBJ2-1	TGCGCCAGCAGCTTCGGGAGGACTAGCGAATACAATGAGCAGTTCTTC	CASSFGRTSEYNEQFF
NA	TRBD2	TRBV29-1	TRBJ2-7	TGCAGCGTTGGGGGGGAAGCGGGAGGGCCTTACGAGCAGTACTTC	CSVGGEAGGPYEQYF
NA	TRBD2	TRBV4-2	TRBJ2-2	TGTGCCAGCAGTCGGATCGGGGCTAGCGGGAGCCCCGGGGAGCTGTTTTTT	CASSRIGASGSPGELFF
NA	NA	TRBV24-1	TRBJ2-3	TGTGCCACCAGTGTCGGGTCTAGCACAGATACGCAGTATTTT	CATSVGSSTDTQYF
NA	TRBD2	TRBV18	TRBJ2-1	TGTGCCAGCTCACTAGGGACTAGCGGGAGCTCCTACAATGAGCAGTTCTTC	CASSLGTSGSSYNEQFF
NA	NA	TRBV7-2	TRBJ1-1	TGTGCCAGCAGCCCCCGGGGGGGCCCGATGACTGAAGCTTTCTTT	CASSPRGGPMTEAFF
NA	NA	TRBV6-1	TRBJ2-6	TGTGCCAGCAGTGAAGGCTATGGCAGGGGCGCTGGGGCCAACGTCCTGACTTTC	CASSEGYGRGAGANVLTF
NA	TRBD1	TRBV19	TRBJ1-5	TGTGCCAGTAGTCGGGACAGCTTACAGCCCCAGCATTTT	CASSRDSLQPQHF
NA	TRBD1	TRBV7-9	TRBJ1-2	TGTGCCAGCAGCCCAGGGGGCGCGGACTATGGCTACACCTTC	CASSPGGADYGYTF
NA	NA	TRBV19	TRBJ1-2	TGTGCCGTTGAGGGTGTGTGGGGCTACACCTTC	CAVEGVWGYTF
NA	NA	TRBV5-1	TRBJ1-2	TGCGCCAGCCATGGGGAACAGGGATCTGGCTACACCTTC	CASHGEQGSGYTF
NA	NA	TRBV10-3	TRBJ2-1	TGTGCCATCAGTGCCGATGAGGGACTCTTAGTCTTC	CAISADEGLLVF
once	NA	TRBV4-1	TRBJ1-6	TGCGCCAGCAGCCAAGGGGGGGGTCAGGGATATTCACCCCTCCACTTT	CASSQGGGQGYSPLHF